Reported below is one TCR beta chain. Antigen: not known. V gave up 5 bases and J gave up 6 bases, with 25 bases separating them. Germline CDR1 SEHNR, CDR2 FQNEAQ (reference sequence). The CDR3 contains 17 residues. These data belong to a study of radiotherapy plus CTLA-4 blockade in lung cancer. On the study more broadly: An objective response was seen in around 17% of patients, and disease control in over 25%.

Study findings and constraints: In blood, early T cell clone dynamics reportedly predicted response best, together with interferon-beta. TCR clones from tumors expanded in blood after radiotherapy plus ipilimumab.

This table comes from immunoSEQ multiplex PCR, and its TCRdb copy is limited to in-frame clones, with some not included. Of 95,000 to 150,000 clones listed, 85% to 90% are singletons. The starting material was peripheral blood, obtained from a patient treated with radiotherapy plus ipilimumab. The TCR sequence derives from a human donor with non-small cell lung cancer that progressed on radiotherapy plus ipilimumab. The chain combines TRBV7-9 with TRBJ1-2, with TRBD1 as a possible D gene (6 bases). CDR3 DNA: TGTGCCAGCAGCCCCTCGGGGGGGCCCAACCTTTTAGATGGCTACACCTTC. This translates into CASSPSGGPNLLDGYTF. Full variable domain (missing parts from reference TRBV7-9 and TRBJ1-2): DTGVSQNPRHKITKRGQNVTFRCDPISEHNRLYWYRQTLGQGPEFLTYFQNEAQLEKSRLLSDRFSAERPKGSFSTLEIQRTEQGDSAMYLCASSPSGGPNLLDGYTFGSGTRLTVV.